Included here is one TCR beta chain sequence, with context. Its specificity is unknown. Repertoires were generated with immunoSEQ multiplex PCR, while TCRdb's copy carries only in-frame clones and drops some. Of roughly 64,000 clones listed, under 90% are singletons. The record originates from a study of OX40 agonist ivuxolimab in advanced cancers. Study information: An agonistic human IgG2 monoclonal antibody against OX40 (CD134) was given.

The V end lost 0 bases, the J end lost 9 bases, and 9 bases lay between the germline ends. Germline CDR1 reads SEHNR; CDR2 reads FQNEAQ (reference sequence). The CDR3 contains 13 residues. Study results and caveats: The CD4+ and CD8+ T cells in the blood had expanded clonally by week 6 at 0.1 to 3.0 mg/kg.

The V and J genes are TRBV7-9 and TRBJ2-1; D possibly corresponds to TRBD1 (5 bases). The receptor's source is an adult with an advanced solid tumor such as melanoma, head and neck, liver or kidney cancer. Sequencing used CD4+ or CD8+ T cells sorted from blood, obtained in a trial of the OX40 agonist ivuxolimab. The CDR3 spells CASSLAGAGEQFF. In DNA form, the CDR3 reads TGTGCCAGCAGCTTAGCAGGGGCTGGTGAGCAGTTCTTC. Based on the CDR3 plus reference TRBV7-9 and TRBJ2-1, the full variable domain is DTGVSQNPRHKITKRGQNVTFRCDPISEHNRLYWYRQTLGQGPEFLTYFQNEAQLEKSRLLSDRFSAERPKGSFSTLEIQRTEQGDSAMYLCASSLAGAGEQFFGPGTRLTVL.